A single sample is the source of the 18 T cell receptor beta chains below, sequenced in a study of pediatric ulcerative colitis. The method was immunoSEQ multiplex PCR; TCRdb's version includes in-frame clones alone and lacks a portion of them. Of 30,000 to 35,000 clones in the sample, about 81% were seen once. One to two pinch biopsies were taken from the rectum during colonoscopy. Sequencing input: gut tissue. The receptors originated from a boy between 10 and 17 years old with mild ulcerative colitis.

The rearrangement uses TRBV10-1 and TRBJ1-5; D unresolved. V was pared by 6 bases and J by 0 bases, with 15 bases between. CDR1 and CDR2 (germline): WNHNN, SYGVQD (reference sequence). The CDR3 has 16 residues. The CDR3 reads CASRVSGLYSNQPQHF. CDR3 bases: TGCGCCAGCAGAGTGTCGGGTCTTTATAGCAATCAGCCCCAGCATTTT.

This clone was counted only a few times. The gene calls are TRBV4-2 and TRBJ1-5, with 7 bases fitting TRBD1. The junction had 4 bases not matched to a gene; V was cut back by 2 bases and J by 6 bases. This CDR3 spans 14 amino acids. The germline V gene encodes CDR1 LGHNA and CDR2 YNFKEQ. CDR3 DNA sequence: TGTGCCAGCAGCCAAAGACAGGGAATTCAGCCCCAGCATTTT. Residues: CASSQRQGIQPQHF.

This chain joins TRBV27 and TRBJ1-1; D remains ambiguous. The CDR3 covers 14 residues. Trimming cost V 5 bases and J 2 bases, with 12 bases left between them. Germline loops: CDR1 MNHEY, CDR2 SMNVEV (reference sequence). The CDR3 coding sequence is TGTGCCAGCAGTCCACTATCCATCAACACTGAAGCTTTCTTT. Translating gives CASSPLSINTEAFF.

V is TRBV18 and J is TRBJ2-7, with D possibly being TRBD1 or TRBD2 (6 bases each). The CDR3 is made up of 15 amino acids. CDR1 KGHSH and CDR2 LQKENI come from the germline V gene. V was pared by 4 bases and J by 0 bases, with 13 bases between. In nucleotides, the CDR3 is TGTGCCAGCTCACGGTCGGGGGCAAGCTCCTACGAGCAGTACTTC. This gives the protein CASSRSGASSYEQYF.

The V gene is TRBV5-1, the J gene TRBJ2-3, with 7 bases identical to TRBD2. The junction had 1 base not matched to a gene; V was cut back by 0 bases and J by 0 bases. Germline CDR1 is SGHRS and CDR2 is YFSETQ. The CDR3 is 15 residues long. The CDR3 region has the DNA TGCGCCAGCAGCTTGGTGGGGGGGAGCACAGATACGCAGTATTTT. Translating gives CASSLVGGSTDTQYF.

The genes are TRBV11-2 and TRBJ1-2, with 9 bases that match TRBD1. V shed 5 bases and J 8 bases; nucleotides not matched to a gene: 12. From germline, CDR1 is SGHAT and CDR2 FQNNGV. The CDR3 extends over 15 amino acids. This CDR3 reads CASSPTTDRGGGYTF. The CDR3 DNA sequence: TGTGCCAGCAGCCCAACAACGGACAGGGGCGGAGGCTACACCTTC.

This clone was seen only once. The chain is built from TRBV7-2 and TRBJ2-7; no firm D call. V lost 5 bases and J 6 bases, leaving 17 bases between the germline ends. The germline CDR1 and CDR2 sequences are SGHTA and FQGNSA. The CDR3 length is 14 residues. CDR3 DNA: TGTGCCAGCAGCCCTCTGTTGCGGAGCATCGAGCAGTACTTC. Translation gives CASSPLLRSIEQYF.

The count of this clone is one. V and J are TRBV5-6 and TRBJ1-2; the D gene is possibly TRBD1 (5 bases). Trimming took 2 bases from V and 3 from J, leaving 17 bases between them. Germline V CDR1 and CDR2: SGHDT, YYEEEE. The CDR3 has 16 residues. The CDR3 reads CASSLPRAGRDYGYTF. The CDR3 DNA reads as TGTGCCAGCAGCTTACCTAGGGCGGGGCGAGACTATGGCTACACCTTC.

The chain joins TRBV9 to TRBJ1-1; 7 positions agree with TRBD1. V was clipped by 5 bases and J by 4 bases; unmatched bases: 14. The CDR3 has 16 amino acids. Germline values: CDR1 SGDLS, CDR2 YYNGEE. In DNA, the CDR3 is TGTGCCAGCAGTAGACAGGGAGAATTTGGGACCACTGAAGCTTTCTTT. It encodes CASSRQGEFGTTEAFF.

CDR3 sequence (DNA): TGCGCCAGCAGCTTGCCCGGGAGCACAGATACGCAGTATTTT. Its translation is CASSLPGSTDTQYF. The V gene is TRBV5-1, the J gene TRBJ2-3; no reliable D call. V lost 1 base and J 0 bases, leaving 6 bases between the germline ends. Germline V gene data show CDR1 as SGHRS and CDR2 as YFSETQ. This CDR3 contains 14 residues.

This chain uses TRBV6-1 with TRBJ1-2; perhaps TRBD1 as D (5 bases). Trimming left V 9 bases short and J 3 bases short, with 11 bases between. The germline gives CDR1 MNHNS, CDR2 SASEGT. This CDR3 is built from 12 residues. For the CDR3, the DNA is TGTGCCAGTCAAGAGGGGTACTATGGCTACACCTTC. Protein: CASQEGYYGYTF.

For the CDR3, the DNA is TGTGCCAGTAGTATGGGGGTCAGGTACACTGAAGCTTTCTTT. Translation gives CASSMGVRYTEAFF. The V gene is TRBV19, the J gene TRBJ1-1; a possible D gene is TRBD1 (5 bases). This CDR3 is built from 14 residues. Germline V gives CDR1 LNHDA, CDR2 SQIVND (reference sequence). The V end was cut by 3 bases, the J end by 3 bases, with 11 bases between.

This clone was counted a few times. This chain connects TRBV4-1 to TRBJ1-3; 9 nucleotides match TRBD1. Germline V lookup: CDR1 MGHRA, CDR2 YSYEKL. V lost 3 bases, J lost 4 bases, and 7 bases stayed unmatched. The CDR3 totals 16 residues. The CDR3 DNA reads as TGCGCCAGCAGCCAGCCGGGACAGGGCTTCGGAAACACCATATATTTT. The encoded protein is CASSQPGQGFGNTIYF.

A few counts support this clone. J is TRBJ2-1 and V is TRBV2; D not certain. CDR3 length equals 10 residues. V was trimmed by 4 bases and J by 13 bases, leaving 8 bases between them. The V gene's germline CDR1 is SNHLY and CDR2 FYNNEI. The CDR3 spells CASSVFFQFF. The CDR3 DNA reads as TGTGCCAGCAGTGTATTCTTCCAGTTCTTC. Complete variable domain (other parts from reference TRBV2 and TRBJ2-1): EPEVTQTPSHQVTQMGQEVILRCVPISNHLYFYWYRQILGQKVEFLVSFYNNEISEKSEIFDDQFSVERPDGSNFTLKIRSTKLEDSAMYFCASSVFFQFFGPGTRLTVL.

The rearrangement links TRBV10-3 to TRBJ2-3; no clear D gene. This CDR3 spans 14 amino acids. The V gene lost 2 bases and the J gene lost 4 bases, with 10 bases spanning the gap. Germline V gene lookup returns CDR1 ENHRY and CDR2 SYGVKD. This CDR3 reads CAISEVRSADTQYF. For the CDR3, the DNA is TGTGCCATCAGTGAGGTCAGAAGCGCAGATACGCAGTATTTT.

This chain connects TRBV10-3 to TRBJ2-2, with 9 bases matching TRBD2. The CDR3 is 15 residues long. CDR1 is ENHRY and CDR2 is SYGVKD in the germline V gene. V lost 0 bases to trimming and J lost 7 bases; unmatched junction nucleotides: 3. CDR3 nucleotide sequence: TGTGCCATCAGTGAGTCCCAGCGGGGGGTCGGGGAGCTGTTTTTT. Translating it yields CAISESQRGVGELFF.

CDR3 residues: CSVGTVPGYTF. CDR3 bases: TGCAGCGTTGGGACAGTTCCTGGCTACACCTTC. The rearrangement joins TRBV29-1 to TRBJ1-2, with D possibly TRBD1 on 6 matching bases. Trimming stripped 4 bases from V and 7 bases from J, with 10 bases between. This CDR3 is 11 amino acids long. Germline V gene sequence: CDR1 SQVTM, CDR2 ANQGSEA.

This clone came up once. The rearrangement links TRBV18 to TRBJ2-4; D may be TRBD2 (6 bases). This CDR3 spans 13 amino acids. Germline lookup yields CDR1 KGHSH and CDR2 LQKENI. V lost 8 bases and J 3 bases, leaving 11 bases between the germline ends. This CDR3 reads CASAAGIKNIQYF. The CDR3 nucleotides read TGTGCCAGCGCGGCGGGGATCAAAAACATTCAGTACTTC.